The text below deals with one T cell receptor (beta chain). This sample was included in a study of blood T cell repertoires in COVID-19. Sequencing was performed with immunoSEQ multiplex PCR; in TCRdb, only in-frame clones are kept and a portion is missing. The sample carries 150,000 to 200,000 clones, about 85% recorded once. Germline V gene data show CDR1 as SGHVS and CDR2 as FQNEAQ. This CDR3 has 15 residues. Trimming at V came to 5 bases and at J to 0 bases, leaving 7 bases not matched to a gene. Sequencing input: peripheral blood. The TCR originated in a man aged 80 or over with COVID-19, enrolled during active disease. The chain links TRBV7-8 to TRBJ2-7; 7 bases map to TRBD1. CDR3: CASSPSRDSSYEQYF. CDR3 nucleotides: TGTGCCAGCAGCCCTAGCAGGGACAGCTCCTACGAGCAGTACTTC.